These T cell receptor beta chains were read from a single sample in a study of response to subunit inactivated influenza vaccine. From the RT-PCR reads, TCRdb called clonotypes with MiXCR, one entry per CDR3 protein. The profile shows around 530,000 distinct CDR3 sequences, about 17% of them singletons. The starting material was CD4+ T cells sorted from PBMCs, obtained less than 30 months after vaccination. The source of these receptors is a man between 50 and 75 years old who received an inactivated influenza vaccine. Both conserved end residues are part of each CDR3. The D gene is left open where the match is weak. Clone sizes are given selectively: once, few, many, or a class where the clone is expanded.

J gene	V gene	D gene	clone size	CDR3 DNA	CDR3 protein
TRBJ2-2	TRBV7-6	TRBD1	many	TGTGCCAGCAGCAATAGGGGACAGGGGACCGGGGAGCTGTTTTTT	CASSNRGQGTGELFF
TRBJ1-2	TRBV4-1	-	few	TGCGCCAGCAGCCAAGAACAGTCTGGTGGCTACACCTTC	CASSQEQSGGYTF
TRBJ1-1	TRBV6-2/TRBV6-3	-	-	TGTGCCAGCAGTTACAGGTGGCAGGGAGGAAACACTGAAGCTTTCTTT	CASSYRWQGGNTEAFF
TRBJ2-3	TRBV10-3	TRBD2	few	TGTGCCATCAGTCGGGAGGGCCCCGATACGCAGTATTTT	CAISREGPDTQYF
TRBJ2-7	TRBV14	-	many	TGTGCCAGCAGCCACCTGACTTCTACCTACGAGCAGTACTTC	CASSHLTSTYEQYF
TRBJ2-1	TRBV11-3	-	few	TGTGCCAGCAGCCTCGGGCGGGTTAACTACAATGAGCAGTTCTTC	CASSLGRVNYNEQFF
TRBJ1-5	TRBV12-3/TRBV12-4	-	-	TGTGCCAGCAGTTCAAACTCTCAGCCCCAGCATTTT	CASSSNSQPQHF
TRBJ1-2	TRBV6-5	TRBD1	few	TGTGCCAGCAGATCGACAGGGCATGGCTACACCTTC	CASRSTGHGYTF
TRBJ2-7	TRBV28	-	-	TGTGCCAGCAGCCCCGACGGGTTTGGAGAGCAGTACTTC	CASSPDGFGEQYF
TRBJ2-1	TRBV20-1	TRBD2	-	TGCAGTGCTAGAAACATCGCGGGGAGCGGGGGTTACAATGAGCAGTTCTTC	CSARNIAGSGGYNEQFF
TRBJ2-1	TRBV10-3	TRBD2	-	TGTGCCATTCGGACTAGCGGGGGAGATGAGCAGTTCTTC	CAIRTSGGDEQFF
TRBJ1-1	TRBV7-9	-	few	TGTGCCAGCAGATTCGACCGGGCCAACACTGAAGCTTTCTTT	CASRFDRANTEAFF
TRBJ1-2	TRBV14	-	-	TGTGCCAGCAGCCAAGAGGGTGCATTAGGCGGCTACACCTTC	CASSQEGALGGYTF
TRBJ1-6	TRBV6-5	TRBD1	-	TGTGCCAGCAGTTACGTCCGTCGGACAGGGGCTAATTCACCCCTCCACTTT	CASSYVRRTGANSPLHF
TRBJ2-3	TRBV6-2/TRBV6-3	-	-	TGTGCCAGTAACAGTAACACAGATACGCAGTATTTT	CASNSNTDTQYF
TRBJ1-4	TRBV7-2	-	few	TGTGCCAGCAGCTTAGTGGGGGCAGGTGAAAAACTGTTTTTT	CASSLVGAGEKLFF
TRBJ2-1	TRBV20-1	-	-	TGCAGTGCTAGCAGTGGGCTCCACCCCAATGAGCAGTTCTTC	CSASSGLHPNEQFF
TRBJ2-7	TRBV29-1	-	-	TGCAGCGTTGGTAGGGAGTCCTACGAGCAGTACTTC	CSVGRESYEQYF
TRBJ1-6	TRBV6-6	-	-	TGTGCCAGCGGGAAGTATAATTCACCCCTCCACTTT	CASGKYNSPLHF
TRBJ2-3	TRBV28	TRBD2	-	TGTGCCAGCAGCTCAGCCGGGACTAGCGGGACAGATACGCAGTATTTT	CASSSAGTSGTDTQYF
TRBJ2-1	TRBV11-2	TRBD1	few	TGTGCCAGCAGCTCAGACGGACCGACAGGGGTGACCTACAATGAGCAGTTCTTC	CASSSDGPTGVTYNEQFF
TRBJ1-6	TRBV6-5	-	-	TGTGCCAGCAGTTTGACCCTAAGCTCCTATAATTCACCCCTCCACTTT	CASSLTLSSYNSPLHF
TRBJ2-3	TRBV29-1	TRBD1	few	TGCAGCGTACGACAGGGGGCGGCAGATACGCAGTATTTT	CSVRQGAADTQYF
TRBJ2-3	TRBV7-9	-	-	TGTGCCAGCAGCTACAGGTCCTCCACAGATACGCAGTATTTT	CASSYRSSTDTQYF
TRBJ2-7	TRBV28	TRBD1	-	TGTGCCACCACCACCCCGCTGGGACAGGGGATCCACGAGCAGTACTTC	CATTTPLGQGIHEQYF
TRBJ1-2	TRBV6-5	-	few	TGTGCCAGCAGTTACTCGGGCAGGGTCAACTATGGCTACACCTTC	CASSYSGRVNYGYTF
TRBJ2-4	TRBV18	TRBD1	-	TGTGCCAGCTCACCGGGGACAGAGAAAAACATTCAGTACTTC	CASSPGTEKNIQYF
TRBJ2-2	TRBV7-2	TRBD1	-	TGTGCCAGCAGCTTAGCCGGGACAGGGAACACCGGGGAGCTGTTTTTT	CASSLAGTGNTGELFF
TRBJ2-3	TRBV29-1	TRBD1	-	TGCAGCGTTGACGGGACAGGCTCCGATACGCAGTATTTT	CSVDGTGSDTQYF
TRBJ2-7	TRBV6-2/TRBV6-3	TRBD2	few	TGTGCCAGCAGTAAGGGACTAGCGGGACTCTCCTACGAGCAGTACTTC	CASSKGLAGLSYEQYF